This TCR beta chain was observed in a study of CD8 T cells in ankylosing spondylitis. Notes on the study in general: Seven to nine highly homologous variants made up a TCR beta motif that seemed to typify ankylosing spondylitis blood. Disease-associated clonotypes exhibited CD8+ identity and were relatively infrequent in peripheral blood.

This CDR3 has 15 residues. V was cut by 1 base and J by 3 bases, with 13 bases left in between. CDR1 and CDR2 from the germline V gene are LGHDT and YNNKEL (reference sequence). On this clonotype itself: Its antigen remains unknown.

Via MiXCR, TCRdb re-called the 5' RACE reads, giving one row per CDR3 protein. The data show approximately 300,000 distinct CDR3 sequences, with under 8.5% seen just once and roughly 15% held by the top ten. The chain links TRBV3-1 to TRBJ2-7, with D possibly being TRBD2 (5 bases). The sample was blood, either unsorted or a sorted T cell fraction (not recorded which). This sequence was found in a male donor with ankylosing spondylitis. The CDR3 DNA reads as TGTGCCAGCAGCCAAGGAATGCTAGCAATCTACGAGCAGTACTTC. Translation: CASSQGMLAIYEQYF.